The 28 T cell receptor beta chains presented below share a single source sample, sequenced in a study of T-cell memory formation after mild COVID-19. TCRdb ran MiXCR on the 5' RACE reads and lists one entry per CDR3 protein. Of roughly 150,000 distinct CDR3 sequences in the sample, 10% to 15% were seen once. The sequenced material came from PBMCs or a T cell subset sorted from them (not recorded which). Receptor source: a young man who had mild COVID-19 (a few samples of this study predate the infection). Cell type and time point are not known.

This clonotype was counted many times. V gene TRBV12-3 or TRBV12-4 combines with J gene TRBJ2-1; a weak D match, TRBD2 (6 bases). Trimming cost V 0 bases and J 1 base, with 7 bases left between them. CDR3 length: 15 amino acids. The CDR3, as DNA: TGTGCCAGCAGTTTAGCGGGGGGTTCCTACAATGAGCAGTTCTTC. It specifies CASSLAGGSYNEQFF.

J is TRBJ1-1 and V is TRBV5-1; 7 bases align to TRBD1. The germline V gene has CDR1 SGHRS and CDR2 YFSETQ. The length of the CDR3 is 16 residues. With 0 bases clipped from V and 0 bases from J, the junction kept 5 bases outside the gene matches. CDR3 in DNA: TGCGCCAGCAGCTTGGGCCCGGGACAGCTGAACACTGAAGCTTTCTTT. Translated, it gives CASSLGPGQLNTEAFF.

The chain is built from TRBV25-1 and TRBJ1-4, with D unresolved. From germline, CDR1 is MGHDK and CDR2 SYGVNS. The V gene lost 6 bases and the J gene lost 0 bases, with 14 bases spanning the gap. The CDR3 runs 16 residues. CDR3 DNA sequence: TGTGCCAGCAGCGTCGGACGGTCCGCAACTAATGAAAAACTGTTTTTT. Translation gives CASSVGRSATNEKLFF.

The chain employs TRBV3-1 and TRBJ2-5; weak D call: TRBD2 (6 bases). Per the germline V gene, CDR1 is LGHDT and CDR2 is YNNKEL (reference sequence). The V end lost 3 bases, the J end lost 7 bases, and 12 bases lay between the germline ends. The CDR3 runs to 13 residues. Here the CDR3 DNA reads TGTGCCAGCAGCCACGGGGGATTGGGGACCCAGTACTTC. This translates into CASSHGGLGTQYF.

J is TRBJ1-3 and V is TRBV7-2; 9 positions match TRBD1. Germline-derived CDR1 and CDR2 are SGHTA and FQGNSA. Trimming at V came to 5 bases and at J to 5 bases, leaving 4 bases not matched to a gene. The CDR3 sequence is 14 residues long. CDR3 in DNA: TGTGCCAGCAGCCGGGGACAGGGCCGAAACACCATATATTTT. Protein: CASSRGQGRNTIYF.

The chain recombines TRBV7-2 with TRBJ2-3; D is uncertain. V was clipped by 0 bases and J by 4 bases, with 5 bases between them. The CDR3 is 13 amino acids. Germline CDR1 SGHTA, CDR2 FQGNSA. The CDR3 is CASSLAQADTQYF. DNA for the CDR3: TGTGCCAGCAGCTTAGCGCAGGCAGATACGCAGTATTTT.

The chain joins TRBV7-2 to TRBJ1-2, with 8 bases fitting TRBD1. The CDR3 loop spans 14 amino acids. Per the germline V gene, CDR1 is SGHTA and CDR2 is FQGNSA. V was pared by 3 bases and J by 4 bases, with 4 bases of the junction left unmatched. This CDR3 is CASSFGQGFYGYTF. As DNA, the CDR3 is TGTGCCAGCAGCTTCGGACAGGGATTCTATGGCTACACCTTC.

V usage is TRBV2 and J usage is TRBJ2-1; weak D call: TRBD1 (6 bases). This CDR3 spans 12 amino acids. Looked up from germline, CDR1 is SNHLY and CDR2 is FYNNEI. The V and J ends lost 5 bases and 8 bases respectively, with 10 bases between them. The CDR3 DNA reads as TGTGCCAGCAGTTTACAGGGTTATGAGCAGTTCTTC. This translates into CASSLQGYEQFF.

This chain connects TRBV5-1 to TRBJ2-4; D ambiguous. CDR1 is SGHRS and CDR2 is YFSETQ in the germline V gene. V lost 4 bases and J lost 1, with 18 bases in between. The CDR3 runs to 17 residues. The CDR3 loop reads CASSPASVPFAKNIQYF. The CDR3 bases are TGCGCCAGCAGCCCAGCGTCGGTCCCATTTGCCAAAAACATTCAGTACTTC.

This clonotype was counted many times. The rearrangement links TRBV6-5 to TRBJ2-5, with D unresolved. CDR3 size: 14 residues. Looked up from germline, CDR1 is MNHEY and CDR2 is SVGAGI. The germline V and J ends were trimmed by 0 bases and 7 bases, with 12 bases remaining between them. CDR3 coding DNA: TGTGCCAGCAGTTACTCGATTCTTGGGCGGACCCAGTACTTC. Protein sequence: CASSYSILGRTQYF.

The chain carries TRBV7-9 and TRBJ2-5, with D uncertain. There are 12 residues in the CDR3. Between the trimmed V and J ends, which lost 5 bases and 7 bases, there was a span of 11 bases. Germline lookup yields CDR1 SEHNR and CDR2 FQNEAQ (reference sequence). CDR3 sequence: CASSQEVGTQYF. Written as DNA, the CDR3 is TGTGCCAGCAGCCAAGAGGTCGGGACCCAGTACTTC.

This clonotype was counted a single time. V is TRBV6-5 and J is TRBJ1-5; weak D call: TRBD1 (5 bases). The CDR3 runs to 15 residues. Per the germline V gene, CDR1 is MNHEY and CDR2 is SVGAGI. V was shortened by 5 bases and J by 3 bases, with 14 bases between the two germline ends. DNA for the CDR3: TGTGCCAGCAGTCCCCGGGACGGATACAATCAGCCCCAGCATTTT. Translation: CASSPRDGYNQPQHF.

The CDR3 is CASSPQDSHTEAFF. The DNA of the CDR3 is TGTGCCAGCTCACCCCAGGACAGCCACACTGAAGCTTTCTTT. This chain connects TRBV18 to TRBJ1-1; a weak D match, TRBD1 (6 bases). The CDR3 loop spans 14 amino acids. Germline CDR1 and CDR2: KGHSH and LQKENI. Trimming took off 3 bases at V and 3 bases at J, with 11 bases between the two ends.

This chain uses TRBV7-2 with TRBJ2-6; D remains ambiguous. This CDR3 spans 15 amino acids. Trimming stripped 3 bases from V and 2 bases from J, with 8 bases between. Germline loops: CDR1 SGHTA, CDR2 FQGNSA. The CDR3: CASSFGPTGANVLTF. The CDR3 DNA sequence: TGTGCCAGCAGCTTCGGCCCGACTGGGGCCAACGTCCTGACTTTC.

In its sample, this clonotype was seen a few times. The chain is built from TRBV7-2 and TRBJ1-3; D remains unclear. CDR3 size: 14 residues. Looked up from germline, CDR1 is SGHTA and CDR2 is FQGNSA. V was shortened by 1 base and J by 1 base, with 5 bases between the two germline ends. The CDR3 is CASSLVRSGNTIYF. Written as DNA, the CDR3 is TGTGCCAGCAGCTTAGTGCGGTCTGGAAACACCATATATTTT.

In its sample, this clonotype was seen a few times. The chain combines TRBV29-1 with TRBJ1-4, with a weak D call TRBD1 (6 bases). This CDR3 comprises 12 residues. Trimming took off 0 bases at V and 7 bases at J, with 6 bases between the two ends. Germline V lookup: CDR1 SQVTM, CDR2 ANQGSEA. The CDR3 DNA reads TGCAGCGTTGAAGAACAGGGTGAAAAACTGTTTTTT. Its protein product is CSVEEQGEKLFF.

The rearrangement joins TRBV6-1 to TRBJ2-7; D ambiguous. The V gene's germline CDR1 is MNHNS and CDR2 SASEGT. V lost 4 bases and J 7 bases, leaving 11 bases between the germline ends. The CDR3 spans 12 residues. The CDR3 DNA reads TGTGCCAGCAGTGTATTACCGCGGGAGCAGTACTTC. Translated, it gives CASSVLPREQYF.

This clonotype was recorded many times. The chain joins TRBV7-9 to TRBJ2-3; maybe TRBD2 (5 bases). Looked up from germline, CDR1 is SEHNR and CDR2 is FQNEAQ (reference sequence). V was shortened by 5 bases and J by 4 bases, with 16 bases between the two germline ends. This CDR3 spans 15 amino acids. The CDR3 DNA is TGTGCCAGCAGCAACCGACGGGCAGCGGCAGATACGCAGTATTTT. This sequence encodes CASSNRRAAADTQYF.

V and J are TRBV28 and TRBJ1-3; D unclear. Per the germline V gene, CDR1 is MDHEN and CDR2 is SYDVKM. The V gene lost 1 base and the J gene lost 0 bases, with 7 bases spanning the gap. The CDR3 is made up of 15 amino acids. The CDR3 reads CASSLSWGSGNTIYF. CDR3 sequence (DNA): TGTGCCAGCAGTTTATCGTGGGGCTCTGGAAACACCATATATTTT.

This clonotype has only a few counts. The rearrangement joins TRBV12-3 or TRBV12-4 to TRBJ1-3; no reliable D call. This CDR3 comprises 12 residues. V lost 3 bases to trimming and J lost 5 bases, with 5 bases between them. For the CDR3, the DNA is TGTGCCAGCAGTTTCGTCCGAAACACCATATATTTT. It yields the protein CASSFVRNTIYF.

The J gene is TRBJ2-3, the V gene TRBV9; 7 bases line up with TRBD1. V dropped 3 bases and J dropped 2; count of bases not matched to a gene: 3. This CDR3 has 14 amino acids. The germline V gene encodes CDR1 SGDLS and CDR2 YYNGEE. The CDR3 spells CASSAGQVTDTQYF. In DNA, the CDR3 is TGTGCCAGCAGCGCCGGACAGGTCACAGATACGCAGTATTTT.

Regarding this clonotype: A read error may be the cause here, since a much bigger clone is one base away. The V call is TRBV5-5, the J call TRBJ2-3, with no clear D. This CDR3 is built from 11 residues. Looked up from germline, CDR1 is SGHKS and CDR2 is YYEKEE (reference sequence). V lost 3 bases and J lost 5, with 4 bases in between. The CDR3 nucleotides read TGTGCCAGCAGCTGTGGAGATACGCAGTATTTT. The encoded protein is CASSCGDTQYF.

The chain combines TRBV14 with TRBJ2-3; D might be TRBD2 (6 bases). V dropped 1 base and J dropped 4 bases, with 12 bases sitting between them. The CDR3 length is 15 residues. The germline gives CDR1 SGHDN, CDR2 FVKESK. The CDR3 DNA is TGTGCCAGCAGCCAAGTACGGACTACAGCAGATACGCAGTATTTT. Encoded protein: CASSQVRTTADTQYF.

Of note for this clonotype: A junction end diverges from the germline sequence, so it may reflect a read error. V usage is TRBV4-2 and J usage is TRBJ1-1, with 8 bases fitting TRBD1. CDR3 size: 15 residues. Germline V CDR1 and CDR2: LGHNA, YNFKEQ. CDR3 sequence: CASSQHRGGNAEAFF. CDR3 nucleotides: TGTGCCAGCAGCCAACACAGGGGGGGGAACGCTGAAGCTTTCTTT.

This clonotype was found many times. The rearrangement joins TRBV5-6 to TRBJ2-3; TRBD2 aligns across 10 bases. CDR3 length equals 15 residues. Germline CDR1 and CDR2: SGHDT and YYEEEE. V shed 5 bases and J 0 bases; nucleotides not matched to a gene: 3. As DNA, the CDR3 is TGTGCCAGCAGAATAGCGGGGGGCAGCACAGATACGCAGTATTTT. Protein sequence: CASRIAGGSTDTQYF.

This clonotype appeared many times. The chain links TRBV7-2 to TRBJ1-3; D possibly corresponds to TRBD1 (5 bases). The length of the CDR3 is 16 residues. V gave up 1 base and J gave up 3 bases, with 13 bases separating them. From germline, CDR1 is SGHTA and CDR2 FQGNSA. CDR3 sequence (DNA): TGTGCCAGCAGCTTAGGGGGGGGTGCCCTTGGAAACACCATATATTTT. This translates into CASSLGGGALGNTIYF.

The chain is built from TRBV12-3 or TRBV12-4 and TRBJ2-5, with a weak D call TRBD2 (6 bases). The CDR3 has 15 amino acids. Trimming cost V 6 bases and J 7 bases, with 21 bases left between them. The DNA of the CDR3 is TGTGCCAGCAGCCTACGGCGGGAACTGACGGGGACCCAGTACTTC. Protein sequence: CASSLRRELTGTQYF.

This clonotype was detected only a few times. The chain is built from TRBV27 and TRBJ1-1, with D perhaps TRBD1 (5 bases). This CDR3 comprises 16 residues. V was trimmed by 3 bases and J by 2 bases, leaving 16 bases between them. Germline CDR1 MNHEY, CDR2 SMNVEV (reference sequence). The DNA for the CDR3 is TGTGCCAGCAGTTTCAGGAGCAGGGATGCTAACACTGAAGCTTTCTTT. It specifies CASSFRSRDANTEAFF.